This TCR beta chain was found in a study of shared clonotypes between healthy human individuals (dated by TCRdb to about 2020). Regarding the complete study: The cohort included three men and a couple of women between 18 and 49 years of age. For each donor, CD4 naive and CD4 memory were each run on three plates, CD8 naive on two plates, and CD8 memory on one plate. The study deeply sequenced blood TCR repertoires of five healthy adults to estimate repertoire size and the extent of clonotype sharing between individuals. To increase sequencing depth and limit assay-specific biases, TCR repertoire library preparation and sequencing were carried out by different laboratories using diverse techniques. Between about 0.9 and 10 billion PBMCs per donor were obtained by leukapheresis.

This clone appeared once. Its specific antigen is unknown. Per-base quality was not reported, and no clone a single base away is much larger than it. V is shortened by 7 bases, J by 3 bases, and the region joining them spans 12 bases. Including cysteine and phenylalanine, the CDR3 has 12 amino acids. Only CDR3 DNA remains: 36 bases, in frame from the first base. The CDR1 and CDR2 encoded by the germline V gene are SQVTM and ANQGSEA. TCR CDR3 regions were amplified from genomic DNA by multiplex PCR using the deep immunoSEQ assay. For each cell subset, the extracted genomic DNA was distributed evenly across all wells of several immunoSEQ 96-well plates, and each plate served as one replicate. For sorted subsets, about 210 ng of genomic DNA, equivalent to 30,000 or so T cell genomes, went into each replicate PCR. Purified libraries were quantified with a Qubit 3.0 fluorometer, sized on a Bioanalyzer 2100, and re-quantified with the KAPA Library Quantification kit. Every immunoSEQ 96-well plate was sequenced on a separate single-read 150-cycle Illumina NextSeq 550 flow cell. From the authors' description of their analysis: The immunoSEQ output contained only junctional sequences without quality scores, so filtering could not match that applied to full-length reads. To assign V/J genes and CDR3, sequences were annotated against IMGT germline references using PyIR, a Python wrapper for IgBLAST v1.9. Reads with weak V/J assignments (E-value above 1e-6), missing CDR3, stop codons, out-of-frame junctions, or ambiguous translated residues were removed. V3J clonotypes were defined as sequences sharing an identical inferred V gene, J gene, and CDR3 amino acid sequence. Percentage overlap between repertoires was computed as shared unique clonotypes divided by the size of the smaller repertoire. Repertoire richness was assessed with RTK rarefaction, the Chao1 estimator, and Recon v2.1 estimates of unobserved clonotypes. Generation probabilities were computed with OLGA for all TCRbeta clonotypes obtained by the gDNA method from a few donors. TCRdb retrieved this table from immuneACCESS and kept in-frame rearrangements only. Not all clones are present; in checked studies, unresolved V genes account for under half, and no reason is known for the remainder. For V, J and clone size, that table is used; D and trimming come from the DNA. The sample data list some 630,000 clones, and about 96% of these were observed just once. Of the sample, about 0.12% is held by the ten largest clones.

Paper-wide results and their limitations: Because the study included a small number of donors, the genetic and exposure-history diversity represented was limited. Rarefaction of sorted-subset datasets indicated incomplete sequencing despite the large sequencing depth. Pairwise subsampling indicated that sequencing depth was expected to affect the degree of clonotype sharing among donors. Compared with non-shared clonotypes, the clonotypes found in all four sorted-subset donors had higher generation probabilities. Naive subsets generally had larger estimated clonotype richness than memory subsets did. Sampling was restricted to blood, and TCR repertoires in tissues likely differ from the TCR repertoires found in blood. About 4.5% of naive CD4, 3.5% of naive CD8, approximately 2% of memory CD4, and 0.4% of memory CD8 clonotypes were shared across several donors.

CD8 naive samples consisted of CD45RO-negative cells that were positively selected for CCR7, yielding a CD45RA+CCR7+ population without TemRA cells. Healthy HIV-negative adults with no recently reported acute infections or vaccinations were included as donors. Only Caucasian adults living in Nashville, Tennessee, USA were represented among the donors. After blood collection by leukapheresis, PBMCs were isolated using Ficoll-Histopaque density gradient centrifugation and then cryopreserved in the vapor phase of liquid nitrogen. Purity and quantity of every magnetically sorted T cell population were checked by analytical flow cytometry. Genomic DNA was isolated from every sorted fraction and measured by UV absorbance on a Nanodrop 2000c.

The V and J genes are TRBV29-1 and TRBJ2-5; the D segment could be TRBD1, given 6 matching bases. The source of this sequence is a woman younger than 45 in good health. What was sequenced was naive CD8+ T cells sorted from blood. Interpreted using the paper, the cell subset or site label stands for: CD45RA+CCR7+. Here the CDR3 is given as CSATGNEETQYF. The bases read TGCAGCGCGACAGGAAATGAAGAGACCCAGTACTTC.